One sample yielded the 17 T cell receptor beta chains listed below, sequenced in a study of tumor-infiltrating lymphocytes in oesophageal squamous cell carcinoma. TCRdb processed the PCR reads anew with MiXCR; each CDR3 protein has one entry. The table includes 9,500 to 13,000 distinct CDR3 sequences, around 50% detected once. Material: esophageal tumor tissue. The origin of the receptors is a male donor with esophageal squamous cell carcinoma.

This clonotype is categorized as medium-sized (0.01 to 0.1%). CDR3 sequence: CASSPKGGEQYF. As DNA, the CDR3 is TGTGCCAGCAGCCCGAAGGGGGGCGAGCAGTACTTC. This sequence joins TRBV7-3 and TRBJ2-7; D is tentatively TRBD1 or TRBD2 (6 bases each). V was pared by 5 bases and J by 6 bases, with 11 bases between. The germline gives CDR1 SGHTA, CDR2 FQGTGA. This CDR3 comprises 12 residues.

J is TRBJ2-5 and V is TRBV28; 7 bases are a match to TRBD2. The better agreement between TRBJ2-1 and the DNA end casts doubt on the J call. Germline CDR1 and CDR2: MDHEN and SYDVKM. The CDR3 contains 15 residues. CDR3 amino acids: CASSLPLAAYNEQFF. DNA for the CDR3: TGTGCCAGCAGTTTGCCGCTAGCGGCATACAATGAGCAGTTCTTC.

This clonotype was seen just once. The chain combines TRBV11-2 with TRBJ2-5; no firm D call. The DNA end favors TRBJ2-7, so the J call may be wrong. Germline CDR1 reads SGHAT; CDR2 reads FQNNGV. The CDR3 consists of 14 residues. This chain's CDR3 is CASSLLYRTYEQYF. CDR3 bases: TGTGCCAGCAGCTTATTATATCGGACCTACGAGCAGTACTTC.

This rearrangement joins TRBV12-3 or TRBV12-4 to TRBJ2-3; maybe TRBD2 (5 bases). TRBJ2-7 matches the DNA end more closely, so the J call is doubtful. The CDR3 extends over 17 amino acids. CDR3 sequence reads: CASSQPQEGSSYNEQYF. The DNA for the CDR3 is TGTGCCAGCAGTCAACCCCAGGAAGGGAGCTCCTACAATGAGCAGTACTTC.

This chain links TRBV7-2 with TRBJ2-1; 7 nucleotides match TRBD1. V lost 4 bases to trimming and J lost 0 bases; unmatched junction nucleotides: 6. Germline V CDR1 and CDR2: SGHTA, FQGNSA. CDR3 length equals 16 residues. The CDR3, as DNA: TGTGCCAGCAGCTCCACTCGACAGGGCTCCTACAATGAGCAGTTCTTC. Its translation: CASSSTRQGSYNEQFF.

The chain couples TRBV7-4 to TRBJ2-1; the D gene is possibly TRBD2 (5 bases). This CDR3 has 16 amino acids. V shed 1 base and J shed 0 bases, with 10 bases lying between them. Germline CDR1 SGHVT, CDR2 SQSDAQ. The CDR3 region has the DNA TGTGCCAGCAGCTTAGAGCGGAGTTCCTCCTACAATGAGCAGTTCTTC. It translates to CASSLERSSSYNEQFF.

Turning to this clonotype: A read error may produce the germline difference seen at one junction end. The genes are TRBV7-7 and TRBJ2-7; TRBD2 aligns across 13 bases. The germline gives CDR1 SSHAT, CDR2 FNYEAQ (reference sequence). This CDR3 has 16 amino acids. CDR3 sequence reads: CASSQGGGLAGTAQYF. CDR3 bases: TGTGCTAGCAGCCAAGGGGGGGGACTAGCGGGGACCGCCCAGTACTTC.

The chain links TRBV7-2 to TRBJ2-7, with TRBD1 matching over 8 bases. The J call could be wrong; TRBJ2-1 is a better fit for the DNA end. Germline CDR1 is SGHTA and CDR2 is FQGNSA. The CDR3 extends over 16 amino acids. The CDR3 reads CASSLVARGPYNEQFF. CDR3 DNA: TGTGCCAGCAGCTTAGTCGCCAGGGGGCCCTACAATGAGCAGTTCTTC.

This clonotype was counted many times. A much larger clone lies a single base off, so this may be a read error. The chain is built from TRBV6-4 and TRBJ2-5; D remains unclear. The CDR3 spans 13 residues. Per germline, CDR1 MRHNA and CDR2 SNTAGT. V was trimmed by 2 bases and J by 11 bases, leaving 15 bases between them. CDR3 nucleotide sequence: TGTGCCAGCAGTGACGGCGATTACAATGAGCAGTACTTC. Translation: CASSDGDYNEQYF.

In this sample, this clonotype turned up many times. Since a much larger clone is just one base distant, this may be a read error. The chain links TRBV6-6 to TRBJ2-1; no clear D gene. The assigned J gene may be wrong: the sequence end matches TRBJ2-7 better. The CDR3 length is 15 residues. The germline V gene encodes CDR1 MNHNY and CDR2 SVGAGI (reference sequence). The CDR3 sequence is CASSYAESSYNEQYF. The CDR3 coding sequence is TGTGCCAGCAGTTACGCGGAGAGCTCCTACAATGAGCAGTACTTC.

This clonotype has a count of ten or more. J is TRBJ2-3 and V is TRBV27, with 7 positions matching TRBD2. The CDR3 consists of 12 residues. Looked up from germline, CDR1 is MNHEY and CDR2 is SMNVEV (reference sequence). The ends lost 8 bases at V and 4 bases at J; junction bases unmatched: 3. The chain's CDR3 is CASGTSADTQYF. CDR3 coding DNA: TGTGCCAGCGGCACTAGCGCAGATACGCAGTATTTT.

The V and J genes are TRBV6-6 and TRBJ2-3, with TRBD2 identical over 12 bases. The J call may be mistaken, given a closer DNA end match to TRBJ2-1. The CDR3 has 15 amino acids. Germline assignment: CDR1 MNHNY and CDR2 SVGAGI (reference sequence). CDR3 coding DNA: TGTGCCAGCACTGGACTAGCGGGGTTATACAATGAGCAGTTCTTC. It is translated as CASTGLAGLYNEQFF.

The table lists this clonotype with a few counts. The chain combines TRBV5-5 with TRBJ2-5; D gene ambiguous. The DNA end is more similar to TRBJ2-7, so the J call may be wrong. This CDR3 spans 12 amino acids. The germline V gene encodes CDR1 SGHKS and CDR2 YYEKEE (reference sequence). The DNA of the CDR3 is TGTGCCAGCAGCATCAGTGCCTACGAGCAGTACTTC. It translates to CASSISAYEQYF.

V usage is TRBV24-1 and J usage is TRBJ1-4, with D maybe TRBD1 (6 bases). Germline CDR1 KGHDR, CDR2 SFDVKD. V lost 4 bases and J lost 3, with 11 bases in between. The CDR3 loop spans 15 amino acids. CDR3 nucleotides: TGTGCCACCAGTGACCCAGGGGCGGCTAATGAAAAACTGTTTTTT. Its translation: CATSDPGAANEKLFF.

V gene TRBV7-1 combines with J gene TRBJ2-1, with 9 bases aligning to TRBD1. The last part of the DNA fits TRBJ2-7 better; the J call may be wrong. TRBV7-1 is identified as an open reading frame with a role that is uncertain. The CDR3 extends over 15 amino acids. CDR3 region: CASSSSGTGSYEQYF. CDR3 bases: TGTGCCAGCAGCTCCTCCGGGACAGGGAGTTACGAGCAGTACTTC.

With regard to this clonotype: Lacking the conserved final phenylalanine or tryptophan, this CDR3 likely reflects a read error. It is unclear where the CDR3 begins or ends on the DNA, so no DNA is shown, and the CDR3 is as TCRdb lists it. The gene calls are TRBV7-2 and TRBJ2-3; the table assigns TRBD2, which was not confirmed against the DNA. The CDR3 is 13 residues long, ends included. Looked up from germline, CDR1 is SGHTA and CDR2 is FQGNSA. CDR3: CASSLSREQYFGP.

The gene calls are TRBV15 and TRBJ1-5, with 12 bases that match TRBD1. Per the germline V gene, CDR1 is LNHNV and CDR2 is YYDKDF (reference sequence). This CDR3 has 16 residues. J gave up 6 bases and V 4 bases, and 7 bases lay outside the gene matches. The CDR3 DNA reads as TGTGCCACCAGCATAGCCGGGACAGGGGGCTTTCAGCCCCAGCATTTT. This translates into CATSIAGTGGFQPQHF.